Listed below are T cell receptor beta chains from one sample, sequenced in a study of T cell responses to AZD1222 COVID-19 vaccine. Assay: immunoSEQ multiplex PCR; the TCRdb copy retains only in-frame clones and omits some. The sample yields nearly 200,000 clones, approximately 93% seen once. The sequences come from peripheral blood, collected 28 days after the second AZD1222 dose. The receptors shown here come from an adult who received the AZD1222 COVID-19 vaccine. The CDR3 runs from the conserved cysteine through the conserved F or W. The D gene is left open where the match is weak. For some rows the clone size is stated as once, few or many, or as a class when expanded; others skip it.

J: TRBJ2-5
V: TRBV5-4
D: TRBD1
size: .
DNA: TGTGCCAGCAGCTGGGACAGGGAGTCCAGAGAGACCCAGTACTTC
CDR3: CASSWDRESRETQYF

J: TRBJ2-2
V: TRBV6-6
D: .
size: .
DNA: TGTGCCAGCAGTCAGACACTAACGGAGCTGTTTTTT
CDR3: CASSQTLTELFF

J: TRBJ1-2
V: TRBV9
D: .
size: .
DNA: TGTGCCAGCAGCGCACAATCGGCGGGGATCTATGGCTACACCTTC
CDR3: CASSAQSAGIYGYTF

J: TRBJ2-3
V: TRBV7-2
D: TRBD2
size: .
DNA: TGTGCCAGCAGCTTATCGCCAGCGGGGTCTGGCACAGATACGCAGTATTTT
CDR3: CASSLSPAGSGTDTQYF

J: TRBJ1-1
V: TRBV25-1
D: .
size: .
DNA: TGTGCCAGCAGGGGAGGGTCGTGGACTGAAGCTTTCTTT
CDR3: CASRGGSWTEAFF

J: TRBJ1-5
V: TRBV7-2
D: .
size: .
DNA: TGTGCCAGCAGCTTAGTGTCAGGGGGCAATCAGCCCCAGCATTTT
CDR3: CASSLVSGGNQPQHF

J: TRBJ1-1
V: TRBV6-5
D: .
size: .
DNA: TGTGCCAGCAGTTACTCCCCGGAGGGGGGGACTGAAGCTTTCTTT
CDR3: CASSYSPEGGTEAFF

J: TRBJ1-5
V: TRBV4-3
D: .
size: .
DNA: TGCGCCAGCAGCCAGGAAATGGGTCAGCCCCAGCATTTT
CDR3: CASSQEMGQPQHF

J: TRBJ1-1
V: TRBV5-4
D: .
size: .
DNA: TGTGCCAGCAGCTTGAAATCAGGGTCCTATGTGAACACTGAAGCTTTCTTT
CDR3: CASSLKSGSYVNTEAFF

J: TRBJ1-1
V: TRBV5-5
D: .
size: .
DNA: TGTGCCAGCAGTTCGGGCAGCTTGGATGAGGCTTTCTTT
CDR3: CASSSGSLDEAFF

J: TRBJ2-1
V: TRBV7-8
D: TRBD2
size: .
DNA: TGTGCCAGCAGCTTGCTTCGACTAGCGACCACTTACAATGAGCAGTTCTTC
CDR3: CASSLLRLATTYNEQFF

J: TRBJ1-3
V: TRBV7-6
D: .
size: once
DNA: TGTGCCAGCAGCTTAGGTAGCATGCCGGGAAACACCATATATTTT
CDR3: CASSLGSMPGNTIYF

J: TRBJ1-1
V: TRBV5-1
D: .
size: once
DNA: TGCGCCAGCAGCTTGGGCAATCAGGGGACTGAAGCTTTCTTT
CDR3: CASSLGNQGTEAFF

J: TRBJ1-2
V: TRBV28
D: .
size: .
DNA: TGTGCCAGCAGTTTCATGATAGAAGGCTACACCTTC
CDR3: CASSFMIEGYTF

J: TRBJ1-4
V: TRBV19
D: .
size: .
DNA: TGTGCCAGTAGCCAACGGGGGCAGGATGAAAAACTGTTTTTT
CDR3: CASSQRGQDEKLFF

J: TRBJ1-1
V: TRBV30
D: TRBD1
size: .
DNA: TGTGCCTGGAGCCCGAGACAGGGGTTGATCACTGAAGCTTTCTTT
CDR3: CAWSPRQGLITEAFF

J: TRBJ2-5
V: TRBV5-4
D: TRBD2
size: .
DNA: TGTGCCAGCACCCCTAGGGGACTAGCGGGGGAAGGGGAGACCCAGTACTTC
CDR3: CASTPRGLAGEGETQYF

J: TRBJ1-1
V: TRBV3-1/TRBV3-2
D: TRBD1
size: .
DNA: TGTGCCAGCAGGCAGGACAGGGGGCCCGGGACTGAAGCTTTCTTT
CDR3: CASRQDRGPGTEAFF

J: TRBJ1-1
V: TRBV2
D: .
size: .
DNA: TGTGCCAGCAAGGGTCTGAACACTGAAGCTTTCTTT
CDR3: CASKGLNTEAFF

J: TRBJ1-2
V: TRBV3-1/TRBV3-2
D: .
size: .
DNA: TGTGCCAGCAGACCGAGAAGGGATACTAACTATGGCTACACCTTC
CDR3: CASRPRRDTNYGYTF

J: TRBJ1-2
V: TRBV15
D: TRBD1
size: .
DNA: TGTGCCACCAGCAGGGCTGGGACAGGGATTATCTATGGCTACACCTTC
CDR3: CATSRAGTGIIYGYTF

J: TRBJ2-5
V: TRBV4-2
D: .
size: .
DNA: TGTGCCAGCAGCCAAGCGCAAGGTCAAGAGACCCAGTACTTC
CDR3: CASSQAQGQETQYF

J: TRBJ2-5
V: TRBV29-1
D: .
size: .
DNA: TGCAGCGCTGGCCTAGGGGGGGGCCGGGAGACCCAGTACTTC
CDR3: CSAGLGGGRETQYF

J: TRBJ2-7
V: TRBV24-1
D: .
size: .
DNA: TGTGCCACCAGTGATAGAGTCGGCGAGCAGTACTTC
CDR3: CATSDRVGEQYF

J: TRBJ1-1
V: TRBV29-1
D: .
size: .
DNA: TGCAGCGTGGGGAACACTGAAGCTTTCTTT
CDR3: CSVGNTEAFF

J: TRBJ2-4
V: TRBV6-5
D: .
size: .
DNA: TGTGCCAGCACTTGGACATTGTCCAAAAACATTCAGTACTTC
CDR3: CASTWTLSKNIQYF

J: TRBJ2-3
V: TRBV3-1/TRBV3-2
D: TRBD2
size: .
DNA: TGTGCCAGCAGCCAAGTCTCGGGGGGGGAGACAGATACGCAGTATTTT
CDR3: CASSQVSGGETDTQYF

J: TRBJ2-1
V: TRBV28
D: .
size: .
DNA: TGTGCCAGCAGACCTACTAGCAATGAGCAGTTCTTC
CDR3: CASRPTSNEQFF

J: TRBJ2-1
V: TRBV19
D: TRBD2
size: .
DNA: TGTGCCAGTAGTCCTAGGACTAGCGGGGGGGCGGGTAGGTACAATGAGCAGTTCTTC
CDR3: CASSPRTSGGAGRYNEQFF

J: TRBJ2-3
V: TRBV3-1/TRBV3-2
D: TRBD2
size: .
DNA: TGTGCCAGCAGCCAAGATACGCGGGGGGTAGATACGCAGTATTTT
CDR3: CASSQDTRGVDTQYF

J: TRBJ1-6
V: TRBV7-2
D: TRBD1
size: .
DNA: TGTGCCAGCAGCCCGACAGGGGCGACTAATTCACCCCTCCACTTT
CDR3: CASSPTGATNSPLHF

J: TRBJ2-3
V: TRBV6-2/TRBV6-3
D: .
size: .
DNA: TGTGCCAGCAGTTACTCGGCGGCAGATACGCAGTATTTT
CDR3: CASSYSAADTQYF

J: TRBJ2-7
V: TRBV6-5
D: .
size: .
DNA: TGTGCCATCCGCAGCGGAGAGAAGCTCTACGAGCAGTACTTC
CDR3: CAIRSGEKLYEQYF

J: TRBJ1-4
V: TRBV5-4
D: .
size: .
DNA: TGTGCCAGCAGCTTCCGGGGGCTGGGTGAAAAACTGTTTTTT
CDR3: CASSFRGLGEKLFF

J: TRBJ1-5
V: TRBV6-2/TRBV6-3
D: .
size: .
DNA: TGTGCCAGCAGTTACACGCAGGATCAGCCCCAGCATTTT
CDR3: CASSYTQDQPQHF

J: TRBJ2-1
V: TRBV5-5
D: .
size: .
DNA: TGTGCCAGCAGCTTGGAAAGCGCCCCTTACAATGAGCAGTTCTTC
CDR3: CASSLESAPYNEQFF

J: TRBJ1-6
V: TRBV2
D: .
size: once
DNA: TGTGCCAGCAGTGAAGACAGCTCCTATAATTCACCCCTCCACTTT
CDR3: CASSEDSSYNSPLHF

J: TRBJ1-1
V: TRBV19
D: .
size: .
DNA: TGTGCCAGCTCCACCGGCTGGGCTTTCTTT
CDR3: CASSTGWAFF

J: TRBJ1-4
V: TRBV3-1/TRBV3-2
D: TRBD1
size: .
DNA: TGTGCCAGCAGCACACAGGGGGCTAACGAAAAACTGTTTTTT
CDR3: CASSTQGANEKLFF

J: TRBJ1-3
V: TRBV6-2/TRBV6-3
D: .
size: .
DNA: TGTGCCAGCAGTCCATCTGGACGGATCTCTGGAAACACCATATATTTT
CDR3: CASSPSGRISGNTIYF

J: TRBJ1-1
V: TRBV14
D: .
size: .
DNA: TGTGCCAGCAGCCCGGACGACCGACACTCTTTCTTT
CDR3: CASSPDDRHSFF

J: TRBJ1-5
V: TRBV6-5
D: TRBD1
size: .
DNA: TGTGCCAGCAGTTTCCAGGAGGGGGCGGGTCAGCCCCAGCATTTT
CDR3: CASSFQEGAGQPQHF

J: TRBJ1-6
V: TRBV6-8
D: .
size: .
DNA: TGTGCCAGCTGGTGCGTGTCTCGGAATTCACCCCTCCACTTT
CDR3: CASWCVSRNSPLHF

J: TRBJ2-3
V: TRBV12-1
D: .
size: .
DNA: .
CDR3: CASSSRVGGGTDTQYF

J: TRBJ2-1
V: TRBV14
D: .
size: .
DNA: TGTGCCAGCAGCCAGGAATGGGTTGGCAGCTTTTACAATGAGCAGTTCTTC
CDR3: CASSQEWVGSFYNEQFF